Each of the 27 T cell receptor beta chains below was sequenced from the same sample in a study of patients and donors after allogeneic stem cell transplantation. TCRdb reanalysed the RT-PCR reads using MiXCR and keeps one entry per CDR3 protein. The sample has 800,000 to 1,000,000 distinct CDR3 sequences, roughly 18% seen once. Sequencing input: blood, either unsorted or a sorted T cell fraction (not recorded which). Source of these receptors: a human donor who was either an allogeneic HSCT recipient or a stem cell or donor lymphocyte infusion donor (not recorded which). It is not recorded whose cells these are; they may come from a transplant donor.

The V gene is TRBV7-2, the J gene TRBJ2-1, with D unclear. The V end was cut by 3 bases, the J end by 6 bases, with 15 bases between. The CDR3 has 15 amino acids. Per the germline V gene, CDR1 is SGHTA and CDR2 is FQGNSA. CDR3 sequence (DNA): TGTGCCAGCAGCTTCGGCAGGTTAATCCCCAATGAGCAGTTCTTC. Encoded protein: CASSFGRLIPNEQFF.

Only a few counts were recorded for this clonotype. This rearrangement joins TRBV5-1 to TRBJ2-1, with TRBD1 matching 7 bases. Trimming at V came to 3 bases and at J to 4 bases, leaving 7 bases not matched to a gene. Germline values: CDR1 SGHRS, CDR2 YFSETQ. The CDR3 is 15 amino acids. This CDR3 reads CASSWGQLEYNEQFF. Here the CDR3 DNA reads TGCGCCAGCAGCTGGGGACAGTTAGAATACAATGAGCAGTTCTTC.

The chain combines TRBV30 with TRBJ1-2, with D uncertain. V was clipped by 6 bases and J by 8 bases, with 4 bases between them. Germline V lookup: CDR1 GTSNPN, CDR2 SVGIG (reference sequence). This CDR3 is 8 amino acids long. CDR3 DNA sequence: TGTGCCTGCGCCGGCTACACCTTC. Protein product: CACAGYTF.

This clonotype was detected only a few times. This rearrangement joins TRBV13 to TRBJ1-1, with D hard to call. This CDR3 has 12 amino acids. Trimming left V 4 bases short and J 4 bases short, with 7 bases between. Germline V CDR1 and CDR2: PRHDT, FYEKMQ (reference sequence). CDR3 bases: TGTGCCAGCAGCTCCCCCATCACTGAAGCTTTCTTT. It encodes CASSSPITEAFF.

The chain uses TRBV27 and TRBJ2-5, with 9 bases matching TRBD1. V dropped 3 bases and J dropped 4; count of bases not matched to a gene: 6. The CDR3 is 15 residues long. Per the germline V gene, CDR1 is MNHEY and CDR2 is SMNVEV (reference sequence). The CDR3 bases are TGTGCCAGCAGTTTCTACCGGGACAGGGCAGAGACCCAGTACTTC. Its protein product is CASSFYRDRAETQYF.

A few counts support this clonotype. V and J are TRBV20-1 and TRBJ1-5, with TRBD1 as a possible D gene (6 bases). Germline CDR1 DFQATT, CDR2 SNEGSKA (reference sequence). Trimming took off 1 base at V and 6 bases at J, with 10 bases between the two ends. This CDR3 contains 13 residues. As DNA, the CDR3 is TGCAGTGCTAGAGGGACAGAGTTTCAGCCCCAGCATTTT. This encodes CSARGTEFQPQHF.

This clonotype was counted a few times. J is TRBJ2-7 and V is TRBV11-1; no clear D. V was trimmed by 3 bases and J by 1 base, leaving 10 bases between them. CDR3 length equals 14 residues. Germline V gene sequence: CDR1 SGHAT, CDR2 FQDESV (reference sequence). In nucleotides, the CDR3 is TGTGCCAGCAGCTTCCCAGAGGAGTCCTACGAGCAGTACTTC. Translated: CASSFPEESYEQYF.

The chain joins TRBV6-1 to TRBJ1-4; TRBD1 is a possible D gene (5 bases). CDR1 is MNHNS and CDR2 is SASEGT in the germline V gene. The CDR3 has 13 amino acids. With 6 bases removed from V and 7 bases from J, the gap between germline ends came to 12 bases. This chain's CDR3 is CASRGTGGEKLFF. In nucleotides, the CDR3 is TGTGCCAGCAGGGGAACCGGGGGTGAAAAACTGTTTTTT.

This clonotype showed up many times. This CDR3 is missing its conserved last phenylalanine or tryptophan, likely due to a read error. The DNA is omitted, as the CDR3 cannot be located on it reliably, and the CDR3 follows TCRdb's listing. V and J are TRBV5-1 and TRBJ1-1. The germline V gene has CDR1 SGHRS and CDR2 YFSETQ. The CDR3 numbers 10 amino acids, ends counted. The CDR3 loop is CASSLELDSG.

V and J are TRBV28 and TRBJ1-6; TRBD1 is a possible D gene (5 bases). The CDR3 has 12 residues. From germline, CDR1 is MDHEN and CDR2 SYDVKM. The ends were cut back, 7 bases at V and 7 bases at J, with 8 bases in the middle. CDR3 amino acids: CASNQGNSPLHF. CDR3 sequence (DNA): TGTGCCAGCAACCAGGGAAATTCACCCCTCCACTTT.

This clonotype was seen more than once but under ten times. The chain couples TRBV6-5 to TRBJ2-7, with D uncertain. The germline gives CDR1 MNHEY, CDR2 SVGAGI. V shed 2 bases and J shed 3 bases, with 14 bases lying between them. This CDR3 is 15 amino acids long. The CDR3 nucleotides read TGTGCCAGCAGTTACCAACATGGGATTTTCTACGAGCAGTACTTC. Protein sequence: CASSYQHGIFYEQYF.

The chain uses TRBV6-1 and TRBJ2-2; D remains unclear. Germline CDR1 and CDR2: MNHNS and SASEGT. The CDR3 is 13 residues long. With 6 bases removed from V and 4 bases from J, the gap between germline ends came to 9 bases. In DNA form, the CDR3 reads TGTGCCAGCAGACTTCGCCTCACCGGGGAGCTGTTTTTT. Amino acids: CASRLRLTGELFF.

Many counts were recorded for this clonotype. This chain joins TRBV12-3 or TRBV12-4 and TRBJ2-1, with D uncertain. The CDR3 consists of 13 residues. Trimming stripped 1 base from V and 9 bases from J, with 10 bases between. CDR3 coding DNA: TGTGCCAGCAGTTTAGTGGGCAAACGTGAGCAGTTCTTC. The encoded protein is CASSLVGKREQFF.

This clonotype was counted between two and nine times. The chain has TRBV4-1 and TRBJ2-2; D possibly matches TRBD1 or TRBD2 (6 bases each). V dropped 0 bases and J dropped 4 bases, with 12 bases sitting between them. Germline assignment: CDR1 MGHRA and CDR2 YSYEKL. This CDR3 has 16 amino acids. The CDR3 sequence: CASSQDYGGLTGELFF. CDR3 DNA sequence: TGCGCCAGCAGCCAAGATTACGGGGGCCTCACCGGGGAGCTGTTTTTT.

This clonotype came up a few times. The junction does not match germline at one end; this may be a read error. This rearrangement joins TRBV7-2 to TRBJ1-1; 7 bases align to TRBD1. Germline CDR1 SGHTA, CDR2 FQGNSA. This CDR3 has 16 amino acids. In DNA, the CDR3 is TGTGCCAGCAGCCTAGCTTCGGGACAGATGAACACTGAAGCTTTCTTT. Translation gives CASSLASGQMNTEAFF.

The J gene is TRBJ2-7, the V gene TRBV6-1; TRBD1 agrees at 9 bases. Germline CDR1 MNHNS, CDR2 SASEGT. CDR3 size: 14 residues. The V gene end was trimmed by 6 bases and the J gene end by 4 bases; junction bases not matched to a gene: 7. The CDR3 coding sequence is TGTGCCAGCAGATCGGACAGGGGACCTTACGAGCAGTACTTC. Translation: CASRSDRGPYEQYF.

The chain links TRBV15 to TRBJ2-4; D call uncertain. V was trimmed by 11 bases and J by 3 bases, leaving 14 bases between them. CDR3 length: 13 amino acids. Germline CDR1 reads LNHNV; CDR2 reads YYDKDF (reference sequence). CDR3 sequence reads: CAVSANLKNIQYF. The CDR3 DNA sequence: TGTGCCGTCAGTGCGAACCTCAAAAACATTCAGTACTTC.

The rearrangement uses TRBV3-1 and TRBJ1-1; possibly TRBD1 for D (6 bases). The CDR3 sequence is 14 residues long. Looked up from germline, CDR1 is LGHDT and CDR2 is YNNKEL (reference sequence). The ends were cut back, 6 bases at V and 3 bases at J, with 14 bases in the middle. The CDR3 loop reads CASRRGSGHTEAFF. CDR3 DNA: TGTGCCAGCAGGAGGGGGTCGGGACACACTGAAGCTTTCTTT. The entire variable domain, with the rest obtained from reference TRBV3-1 and TRBJ1-1, is as follows: DTAVSQTPKYLVTQMGNDKSIKCEQNLGHDTMYWYKQDSKKFLKIMFSYNNKELIINETVPNRFSPKSPDKAHLNLHINSLELGDSAVYFCASRRGSGHTEAFFGQGTRLTVV.

This clonotype was counted between two and nine times. The rearrangement links TRBV4-1 to TRBJ1-2; D unresolved. Germline V lookup: CDR1 MGHRA, CDR2 YSYEKL. V lost 1 base and J 4 bases, leaving 16 bases between the germline ends. The CDR3 extends over 16 amino acids. As DNA, the CDR3 is TGCGCCAGCAGCCAAGTACAAGGGCCCTTTGGCTATGGCTACACCTTC. Translated: CASSQVQGPFGYGYTF.

This clonotype was counted only a few times. The chain carries TRBV20-1 and TRBJ2-5; 10 bases match TRBD2. The CDR3 is 16 amino acids. Germline CDR1 and CDR2: DFQATT and SNEGSKA (reference sequence). V trimming: 1 base; J trimming: 5 bases; junction bases outside the gene matches: 10. Here the CDR3 DNA reads TGCAGTGCTAGAGGACAGCGGGAGGGCCTAGGCGAGACCCAGTACTTC. Protein sequence: CSARGQREGLGETQYF.

The V and J genes are TRBV4-1 and TRBJ2-1; D call uncertain. The CDR3 is made up of 15 amino acids. From germline, CDR1 is MGHRA and CDR2 YSYEKL. The germline V and J ends were trimmed by 6 bases and 0 bases, with 12 bases remaining between them. The CDR3 loop reads CASRSTPSSYNEQFF. The DNA for the CDR3 is TGCGCCAGCAGATCGACACCGAGCTCCTACAATGAGCAGTTCTTC.

V gene TRBV10-3 combines with J gene TRBJ2-7; 11 bases are shared with TRBD1. The CDR3 has 14 residues. V gave up 2 bases and J gave up 7 bases; unmatched junction bases: 4. Per germline, CDR1 ENHRY and CDR2 SYGVKD. The CDR3 spells CAISERTGGWEQYF. The DNA for the CDR3 is TGTGCCATCAGTGAGAGGACAGGGGGCTGGGAGCAGTACTTC.

This clonotype was recorded many times. V usage is TRBV4-2 and J usage is TRBJ1-1, with TRBD1 matching 8 bases. CDR3 length: 15 amino acids. Germline assignment: CDR1 LGHNA and CDR2 YNFKEQ. Trimming cost V 1 base and J 1 base; bases outside gene matches: 2. The CDR3 DNA sequence: TGTGCCAGCAGCCAAGTCGGACAGGGGAACACTGAAGCTTTCTTT. Protein: CASSQVGQGNTEAFF.

Ten or more counts support this clonotype. This chain links TRBV12-3 or TRBV12-4 with TRBJ2-2; possibly TRBD1 for D (5 bases). V was shortened by 5 bases and J by 7 bases, with 11 bases between the two germline ends. The CDR3 is made up of 13 amino acids. CDR3 nucleotide sequence: TGTGCCAGCAGTCGAAGGGGAAACGGGGAGCTGTTTTTT. The encoded protein is CASSRRGNGELFF.

J is TRBJ1-2 and V is TRBV4-2; D is unclear. V lost 2 bases and J 8 bases, leaving 15 bases between the germline ends. The CDR3 runs 14 residues. CDR1 and CDR2 (germline): LGHNA, YNFKEQ. CDR3 protein: CASSQQWTLRGYTF. CDR3 nucleotides: TGTGCCAGCAGCCAACAGTGGACCCTGCGGGGCTACACCTTC.

This rearrangement joins TRBV5-1 to TRBJ2-3; a possible D gene is TRBD2 (5 bases). The germline V gene encodes CDR1 SGHRS and CDR2 YFSETQ. The CDR3 contains 15 residues. Trimming stripped 4 bases from V and 8 bases from J, with 20 bases between. The CDR3 spells CASSREPGQTGTQYF. In DNA form, the CDR3 reads TGCGCCAGCAGCAGGGAGCCCGGGCAGACGGGTACGCAGTATTTT.

The gene calls are TRBV4-2 and TRBJ2-7; D may match TRBD1 or TRBD2 (7 bases each). The CDR3 is 16 residues long. The V gene's germline CDR1 is LGHNA and CDR2 YNFKEQ. V was cut by 2 bases and J by 6 bases, with 20 bases left in between. CDR3 coding DNA: TGTGCCAGCAGCCAAAGGGCAGGGGGGGTGACCATCGAGCAGTACTTC. Amino acid sequence: CASSQRAGGVTIEQYF.